This TCR beta chain comes out of a study of blood T cell repertoires in COVID-19. Some clones are missing from TCRdb's copy, which holds only in-frame ones; the method was immunoSEQ multiplex PCR. This repertoire shows some 82,000 clones, around 81% found once; its top ten account for 44%. Specimen: peripheral blood. This receptor was identified in a man older than 75 with acute or convalescent COVID-19.

The DNA of the CDR3 is TGTGCCAGCAGCTTAGATCTCGGACAGGGAGAAGTGGAAGCTTTCTTT. It codes for CASSLDLGQGEVEAFF. The chain uses TRBV11-2 and TRBJ1-1; 8 bases are shared with TRBD1. Germline CDR1 and CDR2: SGHAT and FQNNGV. The CDR3 spans 16 residues. Trimming at V came to 0 bases and at J to 8 bases, leaving 11 bases not matched to a gene. The full variable domain, with the rest looked up from reference TRBV11-2 and TRBJ1-1, is EAGVAQSPRYKIIEKRQSVAFWCNPISGHATLYWYQQILGQGPKLLIQFQNNGVVDDSQLPKDRFSAERLKGVDSTLKIQPAKLEDSAVYLCASSLDLGQGEVEAFFGQGTRLTVV.